Below, one T cell receptor beta chain is given with its context. These data come from a study of blood T cell repertoires in COVID-19. About the study: Samples of COVID-19 (acute and convalescent) were obtained from the United States, Italy and Spain. In each case, the material was cDNA or gDNA derived from T cells, B-cell-depleted T cells, or PBMCs.

In the source study's methods: Scientists estimated how many nucleated cells there were by amplifying reference gene primers. Measured with immunoSEQ multiplex PCR; TCRdb has only the in-frame clones, and not every one. From that table come the V and J calls and clone size; the DNA was used to work out D and trimming. Of some 200,000 clones listed, approximately 87% are singletons. There are 15 residues in the CDR3. Per the germline V gene, CDR1 is LGHNA and CDR2 is YSLEER. Trimming removed 2 bases from V and 1 base from J; junction bases left unmatched: 5. The specimen was peripheral blood. The V call is TRBV4-3, the J call TRBJ2-7, with TRBD1 matching 7 bases. The sequence came from a woman between 18 and 29 years old who had recovered from COVID-19. The CDR3 spells CASSQSLTGSYEQYF. The CDR3 DNA is TGCGCCAGCAGCCAATCCTTGACAGGGTCCTACGAGCAGTACTTC.